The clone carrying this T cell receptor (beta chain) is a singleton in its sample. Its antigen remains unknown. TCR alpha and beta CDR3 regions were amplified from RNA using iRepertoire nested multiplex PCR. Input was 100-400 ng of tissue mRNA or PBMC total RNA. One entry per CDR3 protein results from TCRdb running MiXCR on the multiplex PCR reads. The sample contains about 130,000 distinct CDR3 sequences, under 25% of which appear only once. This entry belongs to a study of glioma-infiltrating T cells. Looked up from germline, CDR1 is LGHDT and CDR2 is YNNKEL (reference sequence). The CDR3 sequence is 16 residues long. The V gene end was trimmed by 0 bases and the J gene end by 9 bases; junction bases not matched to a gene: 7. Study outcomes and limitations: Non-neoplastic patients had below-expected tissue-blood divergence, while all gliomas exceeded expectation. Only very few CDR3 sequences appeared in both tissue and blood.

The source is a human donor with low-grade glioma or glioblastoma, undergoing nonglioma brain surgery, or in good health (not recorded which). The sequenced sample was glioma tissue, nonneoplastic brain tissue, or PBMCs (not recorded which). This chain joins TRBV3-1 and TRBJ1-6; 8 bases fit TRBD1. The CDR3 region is CASSQDFAGGISPLHF. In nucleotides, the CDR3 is TGTGCCAGCAGCCAAGATTTTGCAGGGGGCATTTCACCCCTCCACTTT.